The TCR beta chain described here comes from a study of blood T cell repertoires in COVID-19. About the research overall: The United States, Italy and Spain provided the acute and convalescent COVID-19 samples.

Remarks on this clone: The sample has other DNA sequences that encode this CDR3 too.

Profiled with immunoSEQ multiplex PCR; TCRdb holds only in-frame clones, not every one. The profile shows some 15,000 clones, roughly 89% of them singletons. CDR1 is MDHEN, CDR2 SYDVKM, per germline. The CDR3 has 14 residues. After removal of 6 bases from V and 4 bases from J, the junction contained 6 bases not matched to a gene. The material sequenced was peripheral blood. The genes are TRBV28 and TRBJ1-2; 9 bases match TRBD1. This TCR was sampled from a woman in her seventies in a cohort sampled during active or convalescent COVID-19. The CDR3 is CASSWTGVGYGYTF. The DNA for the CDR3 is TGTGCCAGCAGCTGGACAGGGGTCGGCTATGGCTACACCTTC.